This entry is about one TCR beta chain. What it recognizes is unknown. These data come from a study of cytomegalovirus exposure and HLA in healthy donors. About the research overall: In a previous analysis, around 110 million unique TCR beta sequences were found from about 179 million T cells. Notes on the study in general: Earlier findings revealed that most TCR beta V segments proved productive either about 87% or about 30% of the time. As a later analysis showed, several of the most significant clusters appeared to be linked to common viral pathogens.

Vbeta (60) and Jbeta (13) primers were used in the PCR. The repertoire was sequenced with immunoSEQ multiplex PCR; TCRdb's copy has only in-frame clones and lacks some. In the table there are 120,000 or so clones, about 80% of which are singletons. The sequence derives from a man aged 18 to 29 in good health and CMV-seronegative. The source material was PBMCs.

CDR3 coding DNA: TGTGCCAGCAGCACCGTAGTTAGCGGGGGGGCCTTAAGAACCTACGAGCAGTACTTC. It translates to CASSTVVSGGALRTYEQYF. This chain joins TRBV9 and TRBJ2-7; 11 nucleotides agree with TRBD2. Looked up from germline, CDR1 is SGDLS and CDR2 is YYNGEE. The V and J ends lost 4 bases and 2 bases, in that order; junction bases with no gene match: 17. This CDR3 spans 19 amino acids. Variable domain in full (rest from reference TRBV9 and TRBJ2-7): DSGVTQTPKHLITATGQRVTLRCSPRSGDLSVYWYQQSLDQGLQFLIQYYNGEERAKGNILERFSAQQFPDLHSELNLSSLELGDSALYFCASSTVVSGGALRTYEQYFGPGTRLTVT.